The rows below give T cell receptor beta chains drawn from one sample of a study of blood T cell repertoires in COVID-19. The protocol was immunoSEQ multiplex PCR, while the TCRdb copy is restricted to in-frame clones and leaves out a portion. This table holds around 140,000 clones, roughly 91% found once. The sequenced sample was peripheral blood. The receptors were gathered from a man aged 50 to 59 with active or convalescent COVID-19. Both conserved end residues are part of each CDR3. A D gene is named only where the DNA matches it firmly. Only some rows state a clone size, as once, few, many or a class for expanded clones.

>-|TRBJ1-2|TRBV6-2/TRBV6-3|-
TGTGCCAGCAGTTACGGACAGAGCTATGGCTACACCTTC
CASSYGQSYGYTF
>-|TRBJ1-4|TRBV10-3|-
TGTGCCACCACTGGAGGGACTAATGAAAAACTGTTTTTT
CATTGGTNEKLFF
>-|TRBJ1-2|TRBV29-1|-
TGCAGCGTTGGAACAGGGATCGACTATGGCTACACCTTC
CSVGTGIDYGYTF
>-|TRBJ2-1|TRBV4-3|-
TGCGCCAGCAGCCAAAGAGTTTGGGGGGTGCAGTTCTTC
CASSQRVWGVQFF
>-|TRBJ2-2|TRBV2|-
TGTGCCAGCCTTGCAGGTTTTTCCGGGGAGCTGTTTTTT
CASLAGFSGELFF
>-|TRBJ2-5|TRBV5-1|TRBD1
TGCGCCAGCAGGCGGGACAGGGGTCTTGAGACCCAGTACTTC
CASRRDRGLETQYF
>once|TRBJ2-7|TRBV7-8|TRBD1
TGTGCCAGCAGCTGGGGACAGAGCTCCTACGAGCAGTACTTC
CASSWGQSSYEQYF
>-|TRBJ1-1|TRBV19|TRBD1
TGTGCCAGTAGTATACAGGGGGCGCGGGGAAGGACTGAAGCTTTCTTT
CASSIQGARGRTEAFF
>-|TRBJ1-5|TRBV24-1|TRBD1
TGTGCCACTAGACAGGGTAGCAATCAGCCCCAGCATTTT
CATRQGSNQPQHF
>-|TRBJ1-6|TRBV3-1/TRBV3-2|TRBD1
TGTGCCAGCAGTGGGGGACAGGGAAATTCACCCCTCCACTTT
CASSGGQGNSPLHF
>-|TRBJ2-7|TRBV18|-
TGTGCCAGCTCTCCTACGGGACTGAGTTCCTACGAGCAGTACTTC
CASSPTGLSSYEQYF
>-|TRBJ1-1|TRBV28|TRBD1
TGTGCCAGCAGTCCCCACGGGACAGGCAAACGAAGTTCTACTGAAGCTTTCTTT
CASSPHGTGKRSSTEAFF
>-|TRBJ2-5|TRBV6-6|-
TGTGCCAGCAGTTACTCGAAGGAGAACCTCCAAGAGACCCAGTACTTC
CASSYSKENLQETQYF
>-|TRBJ1-3|TRBV6-1|-
TGTGCCAGCAGTGGAGGCGTTGGGGCTTCTGGAAACACCATATATTTT
CASSGGVGASGNTIYF
>-|TRBJ2-1|TRBV9|TRBD2
TGTGCCAGCAGCGTAGTCGGCGGGGGTACAGGTAACGATGAGCAGTTCTTC
CASSVVGGGTGNDEQFF
>-|TRBJ2-1|TRBV27|TRBD2
TGTGCCAGCAGTTCAGCTAGCGGGAGCGGCGGCAATGAGCAGTTCTTC
CASSSASGSGGNEQFF
>few|TRBJ2-3|TRBV7-2|TRBD2
TGTGCCAGCAGCTTAGTGCTAGCGGGGGGGCGGCGAAGCACAGATACGCAGTATTTT
CASSLVLAGGRRSTDTQYF
>-|TRBJ2-1|TRBV18|TRBD1
TGTGCCAGCTCACCATTTACGGACAGGGGTGGGAATGAGCAGTTCTTC
CASSPFTDRGGNEQFF
>-|TRBJ2-3|TRBV3-1/TRBV3-2|TRBD2
TGTGCCAGCAGCCAAGGTGTCGGGGGGGGTACAGATACGCAGTATTTT
CASSQGVGGGTDTQYF
>-|TRBJ2-3|TRBV19|TRBD1
TGTGCCAGTAGTACACCGGGACAGGTTTTTAGCACAGATACGCAGTATTTT
CASSTPGQVFSTDTQYF
>once|TRBJ2-7|TRBV9|-
TGTGCCAGCAGCGGGGGCCCGGGCGCGTCCTACGAGCAGTACTTC
CASSGGPGASYEQYF
>-|TRBJ2-6|TRBV3-1/TRBV3-2|-
TGTGCCAGCAGTAGGGGGTCTGGGGCCAACGTCCTGACTTTC
CASSRGSGANVLTF
>-|TRBJ2-5|TRBV11-3|TRBD2
TGTGCCAGCAGCCCTGGGGTTGGGTATAGCGGGGAAGAGACCCAGTACTTC
CASSPGVGYSGEETQYF
>-|TRBJ1-3|TRBV5-1|TRBD1
TGCGCCAGCAGCTTCGGACAGGCTGGAAACACCATATATTTT
CASSFGQAGNTIYF
>-|TRBJ2-2|TRBV5-1|TRBD1
TGCGCCAGCAGCTTGGAAACAGGGGGCGCGGGCGGGGAGCTGTTTTTT
CASSLETGGAGGELFF
>-|TRBJ2-3|TRBV5-1|-
TGCGCCAGCAGCTTGGAGGGCAGACCCCTCGGGGCAGATACGCAGTATTTT
CASSLEGRPLGADTQYF
>-|TRBJ2-3|TRBV7-2|-
TGTGCCAGCAGCATCACCCGCGCAGATACGCAGTATTTT
CASSITRADTQYF
>-|TRBJ1-3|TRBV4-2|-
TGTGCCAGCAGCCAAGATCGGACAGTTGGAAACACCATATATTTT
CASSQDRTVGNTIYF
>-|TRBJ2-1|TRBV7-2|-
TGTGCCAGCAGCTTAACCAGGGGGGTGGTCAATGAGCAGTTCTTC
CASSLTRGVVNEQFF
>-|TRBJ2-5|TRBV7-2|TRBD2
TGTGCCAGCAGCTTAGGGACTAGCGGGGGGGATGAGTACTTC
CASSLGTSGGDEYF
>-|TRBJ2-7|TRBV4-2|-
TGTGCCAGCAGCGTCCGGGACGGGAGCTACGAGCAGTACTTC
CASSVRDGSYEQYF
>-|TRBJ2-7|TRBV5-1|TRBD1
TGCGCCAGCAGCTTGGCCGGACAGGGAGGAAGCGAGCAGTACTTC
CASSLAGQGGSEQYF
>-|TRBJ2-2|TRBV7-9|TRBD2
TGTGCCAGCAGCATAGAGGGACTAGCGGCCGGGGAGCTGTTTTTT
CASSIEGLAAGELFF
>-|TRBJ1-1|TRBV4-3|TRBD1
TGCGCCAGCAGCCAAGAGGGGGTTACAGGGGCAATGAACACTGAAGCTTTCTTT
CASSQEGVTGAMNTEAFF
>-|TRBJ1-2|TRBV18|TRBD1
TGTGCCAGCTCAGGGTCAGGGGGACAGAACTATGGCTACACCTTC
CASSGSGGQNYGYTF
>-|TRBJ1-4|TRBV18|TRBD1
TGTGCCAGCTCACTCGGACAGGGGGCGGATGAAAAACTGTTTTTT
CASSLGQGADEKLFF
>-|TRBJ2-1|TRBV18|TRBD2
TGTGCCAGCTCACTGCTCCCTAGGACTAGCGGCAAGGGCTCCTACAATGAGCAGTTCTTC
CASSLLPRTSGKGSYNEQFF
>-|TRBJ1-5|TRBV6-5|-
TGTGCCAGCAGCGCACAGAATCAGCCCCAGCATTTT
CASSAQNQPQHF
>-|TRBJ2-1|TRBV6-1|TRBD1
TGTGCCAGCAGTGAAGTTGGGACAGGCGGCTACAATGAGCAGTTCTTC
CASSEVGTGGYNEQFF
>-|TRBJ2-2|TRBV4-1|TRBD2
TGCGCCAGCAGCCAAGGCCTAGCGGGGGGCCCCTTCACCGGGGAGCTGTTTTTT
CASSQGLAGGPFTGELFF
>-|TRBJ2-7|TRBV6-5|TRBD2
TGTGCCAGCAGCCAGACTAGCGGGAGCTACGAGCAGTACTTC
CASSQTSGSYEQYF
>few|TRBJ2-2|TRBV19|TRBD1
TGTGCCAGTAGTATCCCGGACGGGACAGGGGACACCGGGGAGCTGTTTTTT
CASSIPDGTGDTGELFF
>-|TRBJ1-3|TRBV18|-
TGTGCCAGCTCACCGATACAGGCACAGGCTACCTCTGGAAACACCATATATTTT
CASSPIQAQATSGNTIYF
>-|TRBJ2-7|TRBV24-1|TRBD2
TGTGCCTCCAGTGTCGGTCGGGGGGAATCTAACTACGAGCAGTACTTC
CASSVGRGESNYEQYF
>-|TRBJ1-5|TRBV7-8|-
TGTGCCAGCAGCTCGGTTAGTAGCAATCAGCCCCAGCATTTT
CASSSVSSNQPQHF
>-|TRBJ2-7|TRBV7-2|-
TGTGCCAGCAGCTCCCGGACAAGGGGCCTTGAAAGGTACTTC
CASSSRTRGLERYF
>once|TRBJ2-7|TRBV19|TRBD1
TGTGCCAGTAGTATTTCAGGGGGCGTTGGCGAGCAGTACTTC
CASSISGGVGEQYF
>-|TRBJ2-7|TRBV7-2|TRBD2
TGTGCCAGCAGCGGAACTAGCGGGCGAAACTACGAGCAGTACTTC
CASSGTSGRNYEQYF
>once|TRBJ1-3|TRBV12-5|TRBD1
TGTGCTAGTGGTTTAGTTGCCGGGACAGGGGTCATGACCGGAAACACCATATATTTT
CASGLVAGTGVMTGNTIYF
>-|TRBJ2-3|TRBV4-1|TRBD1
TGCGCCAGCAGCCAAGATAGTTGGACCGACAGGGGTATCACAGATACGCAGTATTTT
CASSQDSWTDRGITDTQYF
>few|TRBJ2-7|TRBV12-5|-
TGTGCTAGTGCGCACAGGACCTACGAGCAGTACTTC
CASAHRTYEQYF
>-|TRBJ2-1|TRBV14|TRBD2
TGTGCCAGCAGTCGAAGGGGGACTAGCGGGCCTGGAGGATTGTACAATGAGCAGTTCTTC
CASSRRGTSGPGGLYNEQFF
>-|TRBJ2-1|TRBV12-5|TRBD1
TGTGCTAGTGATTTGGGACAGAGCTCCTACAATGAGCAGTTCTTC
CASDLGQSSYNEQFF
>once|TRBJ2-5|TRBV5-1|TRBD2
TGCGCCAGCAGCCCGGGACTAGCGGGGGTGGAGACCCAGTACTTC
CASSPGLAGVETQYF
>-|TRBJ1-2|TRBV2|-
TGTGCCAGCACAAAGGACATTAACTATGGCTACACCTTC
CASTKDINYGYTF
>-|TRBJ2-2|TRBV9|-
TGTGCCAGCAGCGGGCGGACAAACACCGGGGAGCTGTTTTTT
CASSGRTNTGELFF
>-|TRBJ2-7|TRBV7-6|TRBD1
TGTGCCAGCAGCTTAGTGACAGGGCCCACCTCCTACGAGCAGTACTTC
CASSLVTGPTSYEQYF